The 5 T cell receptor beta chains reported below all come from one sample, sequenced in a study of blood T cell repertoires in COVID-19. Method: immunoSEQ multiplex PCR; TCRdb's copy keeps in-frame clones and lacks some. The table includes 250,000 to 300,000 clones, about 88% detected once. Specimen: peripheral blood. Receptors originate from a woman aged 25 to 39 with COVID-19, enrolled during active disease.

The chain has TRBV6-5 and TRBJ2-2; tentative D call: TRBD1 (5 bases). The germline gives CDR1 MNHEY, CDR2 SVGAGI. V lost 5 bases to trimming and J lost 1 base, with 8 bases between them. The CDR3 sequence is 14 residues long. In DNA form, the CDR3 reads TGTGCCAGCAGTACCCAGGGGAACACCGGGGAGCTGTTTTTT. Its protein is CASSTQGNTGELFF.

The CDR3 bases are TGTGCCAGCAGCTTAGCCCCCTCCGGACTAGCGGGGAGGGGGGGCTCCTACAATGAGCAGTTCTTC. This gives the protein CASSLAPSGLAGRGGSYNEQFF. This sequence joins TRBV7-8 and TRBJ2-1; TRBD2 matches at 12 bases. Germline CDR1 reads SGHVS; CDR2 reads FQNEAQ. The V and J ends lost 0 bases and 0 bases, in that order; junction bases with no gene match: 15. This CDR3 is 22 amino acids long.

V and J are TRBV5-1 and TRBJ2-5; maybe TRBD2 (5 bases). The CDR3 spans 15 residues. With 0 bases removed from V and 4 bases from J, the gap between germline ends came to 13 bases. The V gene's germline CDR1 is SGHRS and CDR2 YFSETQ. In DNA form, the CDR3 reads TGCGCCAGCAGCTTGGTCTCGGGAACCTTAGAGACCCAGTACTTC. It yields the protein CASSLVSGTLETQYF. The variable domain in full, completed from reference TRBV5-1 and TRBJ2-5, reads KAGVTQTPRYLIKTRGQQVTLSCSPISGHRSVSWYQQTPGQGLQFLFEYFSETQRNKGNFPGRFSGRQFSNSRSEMNVSTLELGDSALYLCASSLVSGTLETQYFGPGTRLLVL.

This chain links TRBV9 with TRBJ2-3; no definite D call. Per germline, CDR1 SGDLS and CDR2 YYNGEE. V shed 4 bases and J shed 3 bases, with 6 bases lying between them. The CDR3 covers 12 residues. This chain's CDR3 is CASSPETDTQYF. The CDR3 region has the DNA TGTGCCAGCAGCCCGGAGACAGATACGCAGTATTTT. Supplemented by reference TRBV9 and TRBJ2-3, the full variable domain reads DSGVTQTPKHLITATGQRVTLRCSPRSGDLSVYWYQQSLDQGLQFLIQYYNGEERAKGNILERFSAQQFPDLHSELNLSSLELGDSALYFCASSPETDTQYFGPGTRLTVL.

This clone appeared once. The chain links TRBV6-2 or TRBV6-3 to TRBJ2-1; TRBD2 agrees at 10 bases. The CDR3 covers 12 residues. Losses at the gene ends were 5 bases for V and 14 bases for J; bases not matched to a gene: 6. Germline V gene data show CDR1 as MNHEY and CDR2 as SVGEGT. The CDR3, as DNA: TGTGCCAGCAGTCCACTAGCGGGACGGGAGTTCTTC. Its protein product is CASSPLAGREFF.